The rows below give T cell receptor beta chains drawn from one sample of a study of T cell responses to AZD1222 COVID-19 vaccine. TCRdb's copy holds only in-frame clones and misses some; the assay was immunoSEQ multiplex PCR. The table lists over 95,000 clones, 88% of them singletons, with 16% in the top ten. The specimen was peripheral blood, collected 28 days after the second AZD1222 dose. The receptors come from an adult who received the AZD1222 COVID-19 vaccine. The CDR3 runs from the conserved cysteine through the conserved F or W. A D gene is named only where the DNA matches it firmly. The size field is filled for only some rows; it gives once, few, many or a size class.

>.|TRBJ2-7|TRBD1|TRBV25-1
CASSTGAGGRKQYF
TGTGCCAGCAGTACAGGAGCAGGGGGAAGGAAGCAGTACTTC
>few|TRBJ2-5|TRBD1|TRBV10-1
CASSEWDSQETQYF
TGCGCCAGCAGTGAGTGGGACAGCCAAGAGACCCAGTACTTC
>.|TRBJ2-1|.|TRBV28
CASSRGQPSNEQFF
TGTGCCAGCAGTCGAGGACAGCCCAGCAATGAGCAGTTCTTC
>.|TRBJ2-7|.|TRBV15
CATSRDVQYEQYF
TGTGCCACCAGCAGAGATGTGCAGTACGAGCAGTACTTC
>.|TRBJ2-7|.|TRBV4-1
CASSPGFGPLYEQYF
TGCGCCAGCTCGCCAGGGTTCGGCCCTTTGTACGAGCAGTACTTC
>.|TRBJ2-3|TRBD2|TRBV11-3
CASSPGTSYRTDTQYF
TGTGCCAGCAGCCCCGGGACTAGTTATCGCACAGATACGCAGTATTTT
>.|TRBJ2-7|.|TRBV6-2/TRBV6-3
CASSYSKVRYEQYF
TGTGCCAGCAGTTACTCGAAGGTTAGATACGAGCAGTACTTC
>.|TRBJ1-5|.|TRBV29-1
CSHTGAGPKHF
TGCAGCCACACGGGGGCAGGGCCCAAGCATTTT
>.|TRBJ1-2|.|TRBV3-1/TRBV3-2
CASSQLQFYGYTF
TGTGCCAGCAGCCAGCTACAGTTCTATGGCTACACCTTC
>.|TRBJ1-5|.|TRBV7-8
CASSLVRGAQHF
TGTGCCAGCAGCTTAGTTCGCGGGGCCCAGCATTTT
>.|TRBJ1-1|.|TRBV4-1
CASSPHNGAANTEAFF
TGCGCCAGCAGCCCGCACAATGGGGCGGCGAACACTGAAGCTTTCTTT
>.|TRBJ2-1|TRBD2|TRBV18
CASSKGTSDEQFF
TGTGCCAGCTCAAAGGGGACTAGCGATGAGCAGTTCTTC
>.|TRBJ1-2|.|TRBV5-6
CASSEVGGYTF
TGTGCCAGCAGCGAAGTGGGGGGCTACACCTTC
>.|TRBJ2-1|.|TRBV5-1
CASSWTNNEQFF
TGCGCCAGCAGCTGGACCAACAATGAGCAGTTCTTC
>.|TRBJ1-1|TRBD1|TRBV25-1
CASSEDREGTEAFF
TGTGCCAGCAGTGAGGACAGGGAGGGCACTGAAGCTTTCTTT
>.|TRBJ2-4|TRBD2|TRBV3-1/TRBV3-2
CASSQGLAGGLNIQYF
TGTGCCAGCAGCCAGGGACTAGCGGGAGGGCTCAACATTCAGTACTTC
>.|TRBJ1-1|TRBD1|TRBV6-6
CASSYSPGGDTEAFF
TGTGCCAGCAGTTACTCCCCAGGGGGGGACACTGAAGCTTTCTTT
>.|TRBJ1-2|TRBD1|TRBV6-5
CASSSRDRGLDGYTF
TGTGCCAGCAGTTCCCGGGACAGGGGGCTGGATGGCTACACCTTC
>.|TRBJ1-2|.|TRBV20-1
CSAKDGNGYTF
TGCAGTGCTAAGGATGGGAATGGCTACACCTTC
>.|TRBJ2-7|TRBD1|TRBV10-3
CAISESETGSHEQYF
TGTGCCATCAGTGAGTCAGAGACAGGGAGCCACGAGCAGTACTTC
>once|TRBJ1-5|.|TRBV3-1/TRBV3-2
CASSQSRALVQPQHF
TGTGCCAGCAGCCAAAGCAGGGCCTTGGTTCAGCCCCAGCATTTT
>.|TRBJ1-3|.|TRBV6-1
CASSEARRVYTIYF
TGTGCCAGCAGTGAAGCGCGCAGGGTGTACACCATATATTTT
>.|TRBJ2-5|.|TRBV5-1
CASSSGTQFVPQYF
TGCGCCAGCAGCTCGGGGACACAGTTCGTACCCCAGTACTTC
>.|TRBJ2-1|.|TRBV4-1
CASSQVYGPGNEQFF
TGCGCCAGCAGCCAAGTTTATGGACCCGGCAATGAGCAGTTCTTC
>.|TRBJ1-1|.|TRBV5-6
CASSLDRNTEAFF
TGTGCCAGCAGCCTCGACCGGAACACTGAAGCTTTCTTT
>.|TRBJ1-1|.|TRBV7-7
CASSLDRETEAFF
TGTGCCAGCAGCTTAGACAGGGAAACTGAAGCTTTCTTT
>.|TRBJ2-1|TRBD1|TRBV30
CAWARNRGWYNEQFF
TGTGCCTGGGCCCGAAACAGGGGTTGGTACAATGAGCAGTTCTTC
>.|TRBJ1-5|.|TRBV2
CASSDDSNQPQHF
TGTGCCAGCAGTGATGATAGCAATCAGCCCCAGCATTTT
>.|TRBJ2-3|.|TRBV29-1
CSVEVGGTDTQYF
TGCAGCGTTGAGGTAGGGGGCACAGATACGCAGTATTTT
>.|TRBJ1-1|.|TRBV12-3/TRBV12-4
CASSLRSEAFF
TGTGCCAGCAGTCTTAGGTCTGAAGCTTTCTTT
>.|TRBJ2-7|.|TRBV5-6
CASSSNPYFGSYEQYF
TGTGCCAGCAGCTCCAATCCCTACTTTGGGTCCTACGAGCAGTACTTC
>.|TRBJ1-5|.|TRBV19
CASSIVVEQPQHF
TGTGCCAGTAGTATCGTTGTAGAGCAGCCCCAGCATTTT
>.|TRBJ2-1|TRBD1|TRBV6-6
CAGRTGYDNEQFF
TGTGCCGGCCGGACAGGGTACGACAATGAGCAGTTCTTC
>.|TRBJ1-3|.|TRBV19
CASNSGSTGNTIYF
TGTGCCAGTAACTCTGGGAGTACTGGAAACACCATATATTTT
>.|TRBJ2-7|.|TRBV28
CASSFLAEGLDLHHEQYF
TGTGCCAGCAGTTTCTTAGCGGAGGGCCTGGACCTACACCACGAGCAGTACTTC
>.|TRBJ1-2|TRBD1|TRBV12-3/TRBV12-4
CASSVTGGGYTF
TGTGCCAGCAGCGTCACAGGGGGAGGCTACACCTTC
>.|TRBJ2-7|TRBD1|TRBV12-5
CASGTPGQGTYEQYF
TGTGCTAGTGGTACCCCGGGACAGGGAACCTACGAGCAGTACTTC